The 13 T cell receptor beta chains below all came from one sample that was sequenced in a study of blood T cell repertoires in COVID-19 (dated by TCRdb to the early 2020s). The library came from the immunoSEQ multiplex PCR assay. Held by TCRdb, this immuneACCESS table contains in-frame sequences only and omits some clones. Under half of the omission traces to an unresolved V gene where checked; the cause of the rest is unknown. Present in this sample are about 310,000 clones, around 87% of which were seen just once. Around 0.98% of the sample lies in the top ten. Sequenced material: peripheral blood. The receptor set was obtained from a woman aged 40 to 50 with COVID-19, enrolled during active disease.

V and J are TRBV28 and TRBJ1-1; D is uncertain. The CDR3 contains 13 residues. Per germline, CDR1 MDHEN and CDR2 SYDVKM. The V end lost 10 bases, the J end lost 13 bases, and 25 bases lay between the germline ends. For the CDR3, the DNA is TGTGCCACTCGCCGGACGGGCAAAAATGAGGGTTTCTTT. This translates into CATRRTGKNEGFF.

V gene TRBV27 combines with J gene TRBJ2-1, with D uncertain. Germline values: CDR1 MNHEY, CDR2 SMNVEV (reference sequence). With 0 bases removed from V and 0 bases from J, the gap between germline ends came to 6 bases. The CDR3 has 15 residues. CDR3: CASSLSSYSYNEQFF. As DNA, the CDR3 is TGTGCCAGCAGTTTATCAAGCTACTCCTACAATGAGCAGTTCTTC.

This clone was detected only a few times. V gene TRBV18 combines with J gene TRBJ2-7; 8 bases are a match to TRBD2. CDR1 is KGHSH and CDR2 is LQKENI in the germline V gene. The CDR3 covers 15 residues. J gave up 4 bases and V 0 bases, and 5 bases lay outside the gene matches. CDR3 loop: CASSPPAGGRYEQYF. The CDR3 nucleotides are TGTGCCAGCTCACCACCGGCGGGAGGAAGGTACGAGCAGTACTTC.

The J gene is TRBJ2-7, the V gene TRBV28, with 14 nucleotides matching TRBD2. The CDR3 totals 16 residues. Per the germline V gene, CDR1 is MDHEN and CDR2 is SYDVKM. V lost 2 bases, J lost 7 bases, and 7 bases stayed unmatched. The CDR3: CASSLVGTSGSYEQYF. In DNA form, the CDR3 reads TGTGCCAGCAGTTTAGTAGGGACTAGCGGGAGTTATGAGCAGTACTTC.

The chain employs TRBV19 and TRBJ2-7; 8 nucleotides agree with TRBD1. Germline V gene lookup returns CDR1 LNHDA and CDR2 SQIVND (reference sequence). The CDR3 contains 15 residues. With V trimmed by 5 bases and J by 2 bases, 8 bases remained unmatched. The CDR3: CASSSLRTGTYEQYF. The CDR3 nucleotides are TGTGCCAGTAGTTCCCTAAGGACAGGGACCTACGAGCAGTACTTC.

A note on this clone: Different DNA sequences within this sample yield the same CDR3. The rearrangement links TRBV7-2 to TRBJ1-2, with 8 nucleotides matching TRBD1. Trimming cost V 5 bases and J 3 bases; bases outside gene matches: 2. Germline CDR1 reads SGHTA; CDR2 reads FQGNSA. CDR3 length: 13 amino acids. CDR3 sequence: CASSADRDYGYTF. CDR3 DNA sequence: TGTGCCAGCAGCGCGGACAGGGACTATGGCTACACCTTC.

The chain links TRBV5-1 to TRBJ1-6; 7 bases are a match to TRBD1. Germline CDR1 is SGHRS and CDR2 is YFSETQ. Trimming cost V 3 bases and J 5 bases; bases outside gene matches: 8. This CDR3 region has 16 residues. The chain's CDR3 is CASSSSPGGDNSPLHF. CDR3 DNA sequence: TGCGCCAGCAGCTCGTCCCCAGGGGGTGATAATTCACCCCTCCACTTT.

The chain has TRBV19 and TRBJ2-5; perhaps TRBD1 as D (6 bases). Trimming pared 5 bases from V and 4 bases from J, leaving 14 bases between. The germline gives CDR1 LNHDA, CDR2 SQIVND (reference sequence). The CDR3 has 14 residues. This CDR3 is CASSAEQGRETQYF. The CDR3 region has the DNA TGTGCCAGTAGTGCCGAACAGGGACGAGAGACCCAGTACTTC. Full variable domain (remainder filled in from reference TRBV19 and TRBJ2-5): DGGITQSPKYLFRKEGQNVTLSCEQNLNHDAMYWYRQDPGQGLRLIYYSQIVNDFQKGDIAEGYSVSREKKESFPLTVTSAQKNPTAFYLCASSAEQGRETQYFGPGTRLLVL.

There are a few counts of this clone. The rearrangement uses TRBV28 and TRBJ2-7; 9 bases fit TRBD1. This CDR3 has 13 amino acids. J lost 5 bases, V lost 6 bases, and 5 bases had no gene match. Germline V gene lookup returns CDR1 MDHEN and CDR2 SYDVKM. The CDR3 region has the DNA TGTGCCAGCAGAGGACAGGGGTACGACGAGCAGTACTTC. Translating it yields CASRGQGYDEQYF.

The rearrangement joins TRBV11-2 to TRBJ2-5; 11 bases match TRBD1. J lost 1 base, V lost 5 bases, and 3 bases had no gene match. Germline V gene lookup returns CDR1 SGHAT and CDR2 FQNNGV. CDR3 length equals 15 residues. The CDR3 loop is CASSLDRGLQETQYF. The CDR3 DNA reads TGTGCCAGCAGCCTGGACAGGGGGCTCCAAGAGACCCAGTACTTC.

The rearrangement joins TRBV7-9 to TRBJ2-1; D unclear. The V end lost 5 bases, the J end lost 12 bases, and 20 bases lay between the germline ends. CDR1 is SEHNR, CDR2 FQNEAQ, per germline (reference sequence). This CDR3 is 14 amino acids long. In DNA form, the CDR3 reads TGTGCCAGCAGCCACGATACAGTTAATGAGAGGCAGTTCTTC. It codes for CASSHDTVNERQFF.

The V gene is TRBV7-2, the J gene TRBJ2-6; D not resolved. The CDR3 has 15 amino acids. V was trimmed by 3 bases and J by 0 bases, leaving 6 bases between them. Germline-derived CDR1 and CDR2 are SGHTA and FQGNSA. The CDR3 loop reads CASSFTGSGANVLTF. CDR3 bases: TGTGCCAGCAGCTTCACGGGCTCTGGGGCCAACGTCCTGACTTTC.

The gene calls are TRBV2 and TRBJ1-3; a possible D gene is TRBD1 (6 bases). Looked up from germline, CDR1 is SNHLY and CDR2 is FYNNEI. The CDR3 contains 12 residues. V was trimmed by 3 bases and J by 14 bases, leaving 14 bases between them. This CDR3 is CASSDNRDQVYF. The CDR3 DNA follows: TGTGCCAGCAGTGATAACAGGGACCAAGTATATTTT.